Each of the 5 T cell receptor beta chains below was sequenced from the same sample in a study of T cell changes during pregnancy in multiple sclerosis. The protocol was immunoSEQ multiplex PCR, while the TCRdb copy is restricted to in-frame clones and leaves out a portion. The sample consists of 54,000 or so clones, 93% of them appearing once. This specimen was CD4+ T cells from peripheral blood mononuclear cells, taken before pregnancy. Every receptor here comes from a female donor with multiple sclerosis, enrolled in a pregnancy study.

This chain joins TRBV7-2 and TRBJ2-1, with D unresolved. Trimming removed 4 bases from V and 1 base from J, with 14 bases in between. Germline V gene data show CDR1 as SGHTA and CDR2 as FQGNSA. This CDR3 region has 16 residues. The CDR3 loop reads CASSSARSASYNEQFF. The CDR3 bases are TGTGCCAGCAGCTCAGCTAGGTCAGCGTCCTACAATGAGCAGTTCTTC. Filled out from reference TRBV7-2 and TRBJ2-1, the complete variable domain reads GAGVSQSPSNKVTEKGKDVELRCDPISGHTALYWYRQSLGQGLEFLIYFQGNSAPDKSGLPSDRFSAERTGGSVSTLTIQRTQQEDSAVYLCASSSARSASYNEQFFGPGTRLTVL.

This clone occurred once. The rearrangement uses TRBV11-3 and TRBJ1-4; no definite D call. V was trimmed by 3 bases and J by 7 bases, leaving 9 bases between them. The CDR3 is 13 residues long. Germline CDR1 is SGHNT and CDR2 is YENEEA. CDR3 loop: CASSFQAGEKLFF. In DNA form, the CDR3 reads TGTGCCAGCAGCTTCCAGGCGGGTGAAAAACTGTTTTTT. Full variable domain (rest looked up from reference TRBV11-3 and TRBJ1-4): EAGVVQSPRYKIIEKKQPVAFWCNPISGHNTLYWYLQNLGQGPELLIRYENEEAVDDSQLPKDRFSAERLKGVDSTLKIQPAELGDSAVYLCASSFQAGEKLFFGSGTQLSVL.

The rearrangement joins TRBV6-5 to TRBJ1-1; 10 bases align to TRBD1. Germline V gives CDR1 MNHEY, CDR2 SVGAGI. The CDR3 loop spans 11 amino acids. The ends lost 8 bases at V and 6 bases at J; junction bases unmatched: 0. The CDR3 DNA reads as TGTGCCAGCGGACAGGGGGCTGAAGCTTTCTTT. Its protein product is CASGQGAEAFF.

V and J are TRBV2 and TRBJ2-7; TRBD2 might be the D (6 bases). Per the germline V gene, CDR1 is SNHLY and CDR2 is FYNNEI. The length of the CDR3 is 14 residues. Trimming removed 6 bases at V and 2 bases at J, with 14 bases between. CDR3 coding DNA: TGTGCCAGCAGGGGGGGACTGGGAACCTACGAGCAGTACTTC. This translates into CASRGGLGTYEQYF.

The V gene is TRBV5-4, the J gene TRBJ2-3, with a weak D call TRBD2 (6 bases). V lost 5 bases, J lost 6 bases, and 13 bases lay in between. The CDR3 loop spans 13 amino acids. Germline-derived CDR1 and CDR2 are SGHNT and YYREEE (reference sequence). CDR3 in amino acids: CASSKTGGDTQYF. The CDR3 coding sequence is TGTGCCAGCAGTAAGACTGGGGGGGATACGCAGTATTTT.